This T cell receptor beta chain appears in the sequencing data of a study of cytomegalovirus exposure and HLA in healthy donors. The PCR had 60 Vbeta and 13 Jbeta primers. The data were produced by immunoSEQ multiplex PCR, yet TCRdb's version contains in-frame clones alone and is incomplete. The repertoire holds approximately 240,000 clones, with around 80% as singletons. The V gene's germline CDR1 is SGHAT and CDR2 FQNNGV. The CDR3 runs to 18 residues. The J segment lost 1 base and the V segment lost 1 base, leaving 3 bases of the junction unmatched. Donors likely had unrecorded immune exposures despite being nominally healthy when sampled.

The chain joins TRBV11-2 to TRBJ2-3; 15 bases are a match to TRBD2. This clonotype was sampled from a woman aged 40-49 years in good health and CMV-seropositive. Sequenced input: PBMCs. The CDR3 DNA reads as TGTGCCAGCAGCTTAGGGACTAGCGGGAGGGTCGGCACAGATACGCAGTATTTT. Translation: CASSLGTSGRVGTDTQYF.